The present entry profiles one TCR beta chain with its context. The CDR3 is 15 amino acids. This specimen belongs to a study of OX40 agonist ivuxolimab in advanced cancers. The table came from immunoSEQ multiplex PCR; TCRdb's copy has only in-frame clones and leaves some out. This repertoire shows approximately 26,000 clones, about nine tenths found once; its top ten account for roughly 50%. The clonotype comes from an adult with an advanced solid tumor such as melanoma, head and neck, liver or kidney cancer. The source material was CD4+ or CD8+ T cells sorted from blood, sampled in a trial of the OX40 agonist ivuxolimab. The chain carries TRBV21-1 and TRBJ2-7. TRBV21-1 is listed as a pseudogene. CDR3 in DNA: TGTGCCAGCAGCAAACCTCAGCTGAGCTCCTACGAGCAGTACTTC. Its protein is CASSKPQLSSYEQYF.